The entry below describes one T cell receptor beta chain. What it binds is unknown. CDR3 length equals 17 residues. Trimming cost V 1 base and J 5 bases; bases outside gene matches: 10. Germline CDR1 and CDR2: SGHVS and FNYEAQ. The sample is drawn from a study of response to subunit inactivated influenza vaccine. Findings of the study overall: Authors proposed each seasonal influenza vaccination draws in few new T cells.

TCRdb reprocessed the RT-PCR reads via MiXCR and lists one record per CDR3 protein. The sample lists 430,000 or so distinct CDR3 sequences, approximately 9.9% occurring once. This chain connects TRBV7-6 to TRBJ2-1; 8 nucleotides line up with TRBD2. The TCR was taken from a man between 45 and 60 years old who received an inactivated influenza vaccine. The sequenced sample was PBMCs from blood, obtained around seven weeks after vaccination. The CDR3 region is CASSLGFRGGYNNEQFF. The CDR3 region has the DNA TGTGCCAGCAGCTTAGGTTTTCGGGGGGGGTATAACAATGAGCAGTTCTTC.